One sample yielded the 5 T cell receptor beta chains listed below, sequenced in a study of OX40 agonist ivuxolimab in advanced cancers. The table came from immunoSEQ multiplex PCR; TCRdb's copy has only in-frame clones and leaves some out. The sample lists about 26,000 clones; 65% to 80% were seen once. Material: CD4+ or CD8+ T cells sorted from blood, obtained in a trial of the OX40 agonist ivuxolimab. These receptors were taken from an adult with an advanced solid tumor such as melanoma, head and neck, liver or kidney cancer.

The V gene is TRBV6-1, the J gene TRBJ1-4; no reliable D call. Germline CDR1 and CDR2: MNHNS and SASEGT. Trimming pared 7 bases from V and 4 bases from J, leaving 13 bases between. The CDR3 covers 14 residues. CDR3 amino acids: CASNPSGDNEKLFF. The CDR3 DNA reads as TGTGCCAGCAACCCCTCGGGAGATAATGAAAAACTGTTTTTT.

V gene TRBV5-1 combines with J gene TRBJ2-1, with TRBD2 identical over 11 bases. The CDR3 length is 15 residues. V was clipped by 4 bases and J by 5 bases; unmatched bases: 5. Germline V gives CDR1 SGHRS, CDR2 YFSETQ. CDR3: CASSLGGLADNEQFF. The CDR3, as DNA: TGCGCCAGCAGCCTTGGGGGACTAGCGGACAATGAGCAGTTCTTC.

V usage is TRBV27 and J usage is TRBJ2-5; D is possibly TRBD1 or TRBD2 (6 bases each). The V gene's germline CDR1 is MNHEY and CDR2 SMNVEV (reference sequence). This CDR3 has 12 residues. Between the trimmed V and J ends, which lost 6 bases and 5 bases, there was a span of 10 bases. CDR3 sequence: CASRRGRETQYF. The CDR3 coding sequence is TGTGCCAGCAGAAGGGGGAGGGAGACCCAGTACTTC.

The chain carries TRBV2 and TRBJ2-7, with D hard to call. Between the trimmed V and J ends, which lost 6 bases and 2 bases, there was a span of 2 bases. The CDR3 totals 10 residues. Germline V gene sequence: CDR1 SNHLY, CDR2 FYNNEI. The CDR3 DNA follows: TGTGCCAGCAGGGCCTACGAGCAGTACTTC. Translating gives CASRAYEQYF.

This chain uses TRBV29-1 with TRBJ1-1; D is undetermined. This CDR3 has 13 residues. Germline V gives CDR1 SQVTM, CDR2 ANQGSEA. The V end lost 6 bases, the J end lost 2 bases, and 13 bases lay between the germline ends. The CDR3 protein is CSVAGGSNTEAFF. The CDR3 DNA follows: TGCAGCGTGGCCGGTGGGAGTAACACTGAAGCTTTCTTT.